This T cell receptor beta chain comes out of a study of OX40 agonist ivuxolimab in advanced cancers. Turning to the overall study: The costimulatory receptor OX40 (CD134) was targeted by ivuxolimab, a fully human IgG2 agonistic monoclonal antibody. Intravenous ivuxolimab was administered to patients every 2 weeks at six dose levels: 0.01, 0.1, 0.3, 1.5, 3 and 10 mg/kg. Of the approximately 54 dose-escalation patients, hepatocellular carcinoma was present in approximately 20, melanoma in around 15, renal cell carcinoma in 9 and head and neck cancer in 9. In the dose-escalation cohort, around four fifths of patients were male, and the mean age was approximately 55 years, with a range of 23 to 79. Patients were allowed to have had prior anti-PD-1, anti-PD-L1 or anti-CTLA-4 therapy, and around two fifths of the dose-escalation patients had been treated with checkpoint inhibitors. Partial responses were achieved by three dose-escalation patients, of whom one had hepatocellular carcinoma and two had cutaneous melanoma. Peripheral TCRbeta sequencing was intended to test whether TCR sequence diversity was altered and clonal T-cell expansion was caused by ivuxolimab. The paper covers the monotherapy dose-escalation part of the phase I ivuxolimab trial, which included N ≈ 57 patients.

Broader findings and caveats from the paper: At doses from 0.1 to 3.0 mg/kg, clonal expansion was seen in both CD4+ and CD8+ blood T cells between baseline and week 6. Low levels of normalized T-cell clonal expansion were also seen in some patients who did not respond. After ivuxolimab, expanded clones were on average more numerous among CD8+ T cells than among CD4+ T cells. The antigen specificity of the peripheral T cells that underwent clonal expansion was not determined. Partial responders in the 0.1-3.0 mg/kg groups had among the lowest normalized peripheral clonal expansion, especially among CD8+ T cells.

For sequencing of the TCRbeta CDR3 region, genomic DNA was extracted from the sorted cells. The immunoSEQ Assay was used to sequence the TCRbeta CDR3 regions. This is the immuneACCESS table as TCRdb keeps it, with only in-frame sequences that have V and J called. A part of the clones is gone; compared with another copy, unresolved V genes explain less than half, and the rest is unexplained. In all, the sample holds about 17,000 clones, and approximately 92% of those were seen once. Roughly 7.7% of the sample is taken by the ten largest. V is pruned by 3 bases and J by 4 bases, leaving 7 bases of the junction without a gene match. Via the germline V gene, CDR1 is MDHEN and CDR2 SYDVKM. The CDR3, cysteine through phenylalanine, is 17 amino acids long. Left in the record is the CDR3 DNA by itself, 51 bases read in frame from the first base. Comment on this clone: Its cognate antigen has yet to be identified. Per-base quality was not reported, and no clone a single base away is much larger than it.

The trial excluded patients who had a history of autoimmune disease or who were on systemic immunosuppression. Peripheral blood for TCR sequencing was drawn from every dose cohort at baseline, at cycle 4 day 1 and at cycle 7 day 1. The samples were drawn from a first-in-human, open-label, multicenter phase I dose-escalation trial of ivuxolimab. Adults with locally advanced or metastatic head and neck squamous cell, hepatocellular, melanoma or renal cell carcinoma were enrolled in the trial. Before TCR sequencing, CD4+ and CD8+ T cells were separately sorted from peripheral blood. The receptor chain draws on TRBV28 and TRBJ2-1; TRBD2 fits 12 bases in the junction. Sample: CD4+ or CD8+ T cells sorted from blood, taken in a trial of the OX40 agonist ivuxolimab. The receptor's source is an adult with an advanced solid tumor such as melanoma, head and neck, liver or kidney cancer. Here the CDR3 is given as CASSFHWTSGAYNEQFF. Read as DNA, the sequence is TGTGCCAGCAGTTTCCATTGGACTAGCGGGGCTTACAATGAGCAGTTCTTC. Extended through the reference TRBV28 and TRBJ2-1 proteins, this CDR3 yields the full variable domain: DVKVTQSSRYLVKRTGEKVFLECVQDMDHENMFWYRQDPGLGLRLIYFSYDVKMKEKGDIPEGYSVSREKKERFSLILESASTNQTSMYLCASSFHWTSGAYNEQFFGPGTRLTVL.